Described below is a single T cell receptor beta chain sequence and its context. V lost 6 bases and J lost 4, with 12 bases in between. The length of the CDR3 is 13 residues. Germline V gene lookup returns CDR1 MNHEY and CDR2 SVGAGI. The sample belongs to a study of blood T cell repertoires in COVID-19. Across the study: Acute and convalescent COVID-19 specimens originated in the United States, Italy and Spain. PBMCs, B-cell-depleted T cells, or T cells were the source of the cDNA or gDNA that made up the material.

TCRdb's copy holds only in-frame clones and misses some; the assay was immunoSEQ multiplex PCR. The sample gives approximately 440,000 clones, about nine tenths of which show up once; 0.7% is in the top ten. Enrollees, about 18 to 95 years old, lived in 24 US areas. Donors in Cohort 3 counted as recovered after two negative PCRs, clearance, or symptom resolution. The sample taken for sequencing was PBMCs or T cells enriched from blood (not recorded which). The sequence was obtained from a woman aged 18 to 35 who had recovered from COVID-19. V is TRBV6-5 and J is TRBJ1-2; no firm D call. CDR3 sequence reads: CASSEQVGYGYTF. CDR3 DNA: TGTGCCAGCAGCGAGCAAGTTGGCTATGGCTACACCTTC.